These 19 T cell receptor beta chains share one sample of origin, sequenced in a study of cytomegalovirus exposure and HLA in healthy donors. The PCR was carried out with 60 Vbeta primers and 13 Jbeta primers. Using immunoSEQ multiplex PCR, the repertoire was profiled, and TCRdb retains in-frame clones only, with some absent. The table has more than 85,000 clones, under 85% seen once; the top ten hold under 2.5%. Source material: PBMCs. The source is a boy aged 5-17 years in good health and CMV-seronegative.

This clone has only a few counts. V usage is TRBV29-1 and J usage is TRBJ1-1, with TRBD1 matching over 9 bases. The CDR3 extends over 15 amino acids. Germline-derived CDR1 and CDR2 are SQVTM and ANQGSEA. With 2 bases clipped from V and 5 bases from J, the junction kept 9 bases outside the gene matches. This CDR3 is CSVETWDRVGTEAFF. As DNA, the CDR3 is TGCAGCGTTGAAACCTGGGACAGGGTTGGAACTGAAGCTTTCTTT.

The chain recombines TRBV10-2 with TRBJ1-1; D gene uncertain. There are 14 residues in the CDR3. Germline V gene lookup returns CDR1 WSHSY and CDR2 SAAADI. Trimming removed 2 bases from V and 11 bases from J, with 18 bases in between. CDR3 coding DNA: TGCGCCAGCAGTGAGAACCCCTCTTCCACTCGCGCTTTCTTT. Translation gives CASSENPSSTRAFF.

The chain carries TRBV6-5 and TRBJ1-4, with 7 bases aligning to TRBD1. The CDR3 runs to 14 residues. J was trimmed by 4 bases and V by 5 bases; bases with no gene match: 4. Per germline, CDR1 MNHEY and CDR2 SVGAGI. The CDR3 here is CASSRGQDNEKLFF. The CDR3 nucleotides read TGTGCCAGCAGTCGAGGACAGGATAATGAAAAACTGTTTTTT.

This chain links TRBV28 with TRBJ2-5; 10 bases line up with TRBD1. J was trimmed by 5 bases and V by 3 bases; bases with no gene match: 6. This CDR3 contains 15 residues. CDR1 and CDR2 from the germline V gene are MDHEN and SYDVKM. This CDR3 reads CASSFGTGVFETQYF. CDR3 nucleotides: TGTGCCAGCAGTTTCGGGACAGGGGTGTTTGAGACCCAGTACTTC. Complete variable domain (other parts from reference TRBV28 and TRBJ2-5): DVKVTQSSRYLVKRTGEKVFLECVQDMDHENMFWYRQDPGLGLRLIYFSYDVKMKEKGDIPEGYSVSREKKERFSLILESASTNQTSMYLCASSFGTGVFETQYFGPGTRLLVL.

The CDR3 coding sequence is TGTGCCAGCTCACCACCTCGCCCAGGGGGATACGAGACCCAGTACTTC. It encodes CASSPPRPGGYETQYF. This chain joins TRBV18 and TRBJ2-5; 7 nucleotides match TRBD1. With 0 bases clipped from V and 5 bases from J, the junction kept 9 bases outside the gene matches. CDR3 length: 16 amino acids. Germline-derived CDR1 and CDR2 are KGHSH and LQKENI.

The rearrangement joins TRBV28 to TRBJ2-1; a possible D gene is TRBD2 (6 bases). V lost 6 bases and J 10 bases, leaving 19 bases between the germline ends. Per germline, CDR1 MDHEN and CDR2 SYDVKM. This CDR3 is 14 amino acids long. The CDR3 sequence: CASSPFGGRGEQFF. The DNA for the CDR3 is TGTGCCAGCAGCCCCTTTGGAGGGAGAGGGGAGCAGTTCTTC.

The V gene is TRBV27, the J gene TRBJ2-3, with a tentative D call TRBD1 (6 bases). Per germline, CDR1 MNHEY and CDR2 SMNVEV (reference sequence). V was clipped by 11 bases and J by 4 bases, with 10 bases between them. There are 11 residues in the CDR3. The CDR3 coding sequence is TGTGCCGTCCACAGGGCAGATACGCAGTATTTT. This encodes CAVHRADTQYF.

The gene calls are TRBV10-3 and TRBJ2-7; the D gene is possibly TRBD2 (5 bases). V was pared by 6 bases and J by 6 bases, with 15 bases between. The CDR3 loop spans 13 amino acids. Per germline, CDR1 ENHRY and CDR2 SYGVKD. The DNA of the CDR3 is TGTGCCATCAGACGACTCATCGGAGGCGAGCAGTACTTC. Protein product: CAIRRLIGGEQYF.

The rearrangement links TRBV7-2 to TRBJ1-2, with D possibly being TRBD1 (5 bases). The CDR3 consists of 16 residues. Germline V gives CDR1 SGHTA, CDR2 FQGNSA. The germline V and J ends were trimmed by 1 base and 8 bases, with 20 bases remaining between them. CDR3 loop: CASSLEGVGGGWGYTF. The CDR3 bases are TGTGCCAGCAGCTTAGAGGGAGTCGGGGGGGGTTGGGGCTACACCTTC.

About this clone: Mismatch with germline at one junction end may stem from a read error. The genes are TRBV28 and TRBJ2-3, with D possibly being TRBD2 (7 bases). The CDR3 is 16 amino acids. In germline, CDR1 is MDHEN, CDR2 SYDVKM. The CDR3 nucleotides read TGTGCCAGCAGCTTATGTGCGGGGGCCCGCACAGATACGCAGTATTTT. Translated, it gives CASSLCAGARTDTQYF.

This clone was seen more than once but under ten times. The chain couples TRBV5-6 to TRBJ2-7; no reliable D call. The V gene lost 1 base and the J gene lost 0 bases, with 8 bases spanning the gap. CDR3 size: 14 residues. Germline lookup yields CDR1 SGHDT and CDR2 YYEEEE. CDR3 nucleotide sequence: TGTGCCAGCAGCTTGACGGAGACCTCCTACGAGCAGTACTTC. It translates to CASSLTETSYEQYF.

The rearrangement joins TRBV27 to TRBJ1-5, with 9 bases fitting TRBD1. The V and J ends lost 7 bases and 4 bases, in that order; junction bases with no gene match: 8. This CDR3 has 15 amino acids. CDR1 and CDR2 (germline): MNHEY, SMNVEV (reference sequence). The CDR3: CASTIQGARNQPQHF. The CDR3 DNA follows: TGTGCCAGCACCATACAGGGGGCAAGAAATCAGCCCCAGCATTTT.

The rearrangement uses TRBV9 and TRBJ2-7; TRBD1 might be the D (5 bases). V was clipped by 0 bases and J by 5 bases, with 12 bases between them. Germline V gene data show CDR1 as SGDLS and CDR2 as YYNGEE. This CDR3 is built from 14 residues. This CDR3 is CASSVDQGMNEQYF. The DNA of the CDR3 is TGTGCCAGCAGCGTAGACCAGGGAATGAACGAGCAGTACTTC.

This clone was detected only a few times. The rearrangement links TRBV7-9 to TRBJ2-6; D gene ambiguous. The ends were cut back, 3 bases at V and 0 bases at J, with 6 bases in the middle. This CDR3 is 15 amino acids long. Germline CDR1 SEHNR, CDR2 FQNEAQ (reference sequence). Here the CDR3 reads CASSLSSSGANVLTF. The CDR3 coding sequence is TGTGCCAGCAGCTTGTCATCCTCTGGGGCCAACGTCCTGACTTTC.

This clone was detected once. This chain connects TRBV7-8 to TRBJ1-5; D unresolved. Germline V gives CDR1 SGHVS, CDR2 FQNEAQ. The CDR3 is 15 amino acids. Trimming cost V 5 bases and J 0 bases, with 11 bases left between them. The CDR3 sequence: CASSAAAGSNQPQHF. CDR3 DNA sequence: TGTGCCAGCAGCGCCGCCGCCGGTAGCAATCAGCCCCAGCATTTT.

The chain combines TRBV2 with TRBJ1-2, with D unresolved. Germline CDR1 reads SNHLY; CDR2 reads FYNNEI. The germline V and J ends were trimmed by 10 bases and 2 bases, with 17 bases remaining between them. This CDR3 region has 14 residues. CDR3 in amino acids: CATDDLDGNYGYTF. For the CDR3, the DNA is TGTGCCACCGACGACTTAGACGGGAACTATGGCTACACCTTC. Full variable domain (remainder filled in from reference TRBV2 and TRBJ1-2): EPEVTQTPSHQVTQMGQEVILRCVPISNHLYFYWYRQILGQKVEFLVSFYNNEISEKSEIFDDQFSVERPDGSNFTLKIRSTKLEDSAMYFCATDDLDGNYGYTFGSGTRLTVV.

The V gene is TRBV19, the J gene TRBJ2-7, with TRBD2 matching 8 bases. Germline V gene lookup returns CDR1 LNHDA and CDR2 SQIVND (reference sequence). V was clipped by 7 bases and J by 7 bases; unmatched bases: 6. The CDR3 covers 12 residues. The CDR3 sequence: CASTGGRGEQYF. CDR3 nucleotide sequence: TGTGCCAGTACGGGGGGGCGAGGAGAGCAGTACTTC.

This chain connects TRBV7-2 to TRBJ2-3; 9 nucleotides agree with TRBD2. The CDR3 is 14 residues long. V trimming: 4 bases; J trimming: 2 bases; junction bases outside the gene matches: 1. Germline V CDR1 and CDR2: SGHTA, FQGNSA. The CDR3 DNA follows: TGTGCCAGCAGCTCTAGCGGGAACACAGATACGCAGTATTTT. Translation: CASSSSGNTDTQYF.

CDR3: CASSQDWGPGWDYGYTF. DNA for the CDR3: TGCGCCAGCAGCCAAGATTGGGGGCCAGGGTGGGACTATGGCTACACCTTC. The V gene is TRBV4-3, the J gene TRBJ1-2, with a possible D match to TRBD1 (6 bases). The germline V gene has CDR1 LGHNA and CDR2 YSLEER. The CDR3 spans 17 residues. The V and J ends lost 0 bases and 3 bases respectively, with 17 bases between them.